A single sample gave rise to the 18 T cell receptor beta chains below, sequenced in a study of control samples from healthy donors and cancer patients. TCRdb's copy holds only in-frame clones and misses some; the assay was immunoSEQ multiplex PCR. The data hold 69,000 or so clones, with 94% observed a single time. Sequenced sample: blood. The receptors stem from a woman in her twenties or thirties in good health.

The chain is built from TRBV5-1 and TRBJ2-5; D possibly corresponds to TRBD2 (5 bases). Trimming stripped 4 bases from V and 7 bases from J, with 17 bases between. The CDR3 consists of 14 residues. Germline V lookup: CDR1 SGHRS, CDR2 YFSETQ. In nucleotides, the CDR3 is TGCGCCAGCAGCCCCGAAGAAGGGAGATGGACCCAGTACTTC. Protein: CASSPEEGRWTQYF.

The chain combines TRBV11-2 with TRBJ2-5; perhaps D is TRBD1 or TRBD2 (6 bases each). The CDR3 runs 14 residues. Trimming took off 4 bases at V and 4 bases at J, with 13 bases between the two ends. Germline CDR1 reads SGHAT; CDR2 reads FQNNGV. The CDR3 reads CASSYVQGGETQYF. For the CDR3, the DNA is TGTGCCAGCAGCTACGTACAGGGAGGAGAGACCCAGTACTTC.

Of note for this clone: Germline and junction disagree at one end, which may indicate a read error. Here the CDR3 DNA reads TGTGCTAGCAGCTTAGGAAGGGACAGGGTCACAGATACGCAGTATTTT. This codes for CASSLGRDRVTDTQYF. V usage is TRBV7-7 and J usage is TRBJ2-3; 9 nucleotides agree with TRBD1. CDR1 is SSHAT, CDR2 FNYEAQ, per germline (reference sequence). This CDR3 has 16 residues.

The chain links TRBV11-1 to TRBJ1-2; D is perhaps TRBD1 (5 bases). The CDR3 has 15 amino acids. Trimming stripped 6 bases from V and 3 bases from J, with 17 bases between. Germline V CDR1 and CDR2: SGHAT, FQDESV (reference sequence). Here the CDR3 reads CASSIPGELDYGYTF. The DNA for the CDR3 is TGTGCCAGCAGTATTCCGGGGGAGTTAGACTATGGCTACACCTTC.

Here the CDR3 DNA reads TGTGCCAGCAGCGTAGATTCGGATGCTGGAAACACCATATATTTT. As protein: CASSVDSDAGNTIYF. The rearrangement joins TRBV9 to TRBJ1-3; no clear D gene. The CDR3 spans 15 residues. Trimming shortened V by 0 bases and J by 2 bases, and 9 bases separated the two germline ends. Germline-derived CDR1 and CDR2 are SGDLS and YYNGEE.

The rearrangement uses TRBV6-4 and TRBJ1-2, with TRBD1 matching 11 bases. The CDR3 length is 14 residues. Germline CDR1 and CDR2: MRHNA and SNTAGT. With V trimmed by 2 bases and J by 4 bases, 0 bases remained unmatched. CDR3: CASSDGTGGYGYTF. CDR3 nucleotide sequence: TGTGCCAGCAGTGACGGGACAGGGGGCTATGGCTACACCTTC.

V usage is TRBV6-5 and J usage is TRBJ1-2; TRBD1 might be the D (5 bases). Between the trimmed V and J ends, which lost 11 bases and 8 bases, there was a span of 12 bases. This CDR3 is 10 amino acids long. The germline CDR1 and CDR2 sequences are MNHEY and SVGAGI. In DNA, the CDR3 is TGTGCCTGCCTAGGGGTCGGCTACACCTTC. This encodes CACLGVGYTF.

The chain has TRBV12-3 or TRBV12-4 and TRBJ1-1; D is perhaps TRBD1 (5 bases). The CDR3 runs 13 residues. V was pared by 4 bases and J by 2 bases, with 8 bases between. CDR3 DNA sequence: TGTGCCAGCAGTTCGACAGACAACACTGAAGCTTTCTTT. Its translation: CASSSTDNTEAFF.

The chain combines TRBV20-1 with TRBJ1-1; D is ambiguous. This CDR3 is built from 11 residues. The ends were cut back, 8 bases at V and 4 bases at J, with 11 bases in the middle. Germline V gene sequence: CDR1 DFQATT, CDR2 SNEGSKA (reference sequence). CDR3 region: CSPGGPTEAFF. CDR3 DNA sequence: TGCAGTCCCGGCGGGCCCACTGAAGCTTTCTTT.

V is TRBV9 and J is TRBJ2-7; D might be TRBD2 (5 bases). Germline CDR1 is SGDLS and CDR2 is YYNGEE. The CDR3 covers 16 residues. V gave up 0 bases and J gave up 0 bases, with 13 bases separating them. DNA of the CDR3: TGTGCCAGCAGCGTAGGAGGCGGAACTAGCTCCTACGAGCAGTACTTC. Protein sequence: CASSVGGGTSSYEQYF.

This clone was counted a single time. The chain uses TRBV12-1 and TRBJ1-1. TRBV12-1 represents a pseudogene. The CDR3 length is 12 residues. The CDR3 spells CASSPRRGVSFF. The CDR3 DNA follows: TGTGCCAGCAGCCCGCGGAGGGGTGTTTCTTTCTTT.

This clone showed up just once. The chain uses TRBV7-9 and TRBJ1-5; D is uncertain. The CDR3 extends over 16 amino acids. Germline loops: CDR1 SEHNR, CDR2 FQNEAQ (reference sequence). V shed 2 bases and J shed 0 bases, with 11 bases lying between them. This chain's CDR3 is CASSLSHGLSNQPQHF. Here the CDR3 DNA reads TGTGCCAGCAGCTTATCCCACGGGCTTAGCAATCAGCCCCAGCATTTT.

The V and J genes are TRBV4-1 and TRBJ1-1; a weak D match, TRBD1 (6 bases). Per germline, CDR1 MGHRA and CDR2 YSYEKL. The CDR3 has 14 residues. Trimming cost V 1 base and J 4 bases, with 10 bases left between them. CDR3 DNA sequence: TGCGCCAGCAGCCAAGGTCAGGACAGCACTGAAGCTTTCTTT. This translates into CASSQGQDSTEAFF.

The J gene is TRBJ1-2, the V gene TRBV5-5; D unclear. This CDR3 spans 17 amino acids. V was cut by 8 bases and J by 2 bases, with 25 bases left in between. Germline V lookup: CDR1 SGHKS, CDR2 YYEKEE (reference sequence). CDR3 nucleotide sequence: TGTGCCAGTCACTTGGGGTTGGGAGACCCGATAAACTATGGCTACACCTTC. It specifies CASHLGLGDPINYGYTF.

V is TRBV18 and J is TRBJ1-1; no reliable D call. V lost 8 bases to trimming and J lost 0 bases, with 13 bases between them. Germline V gives CDR1 KGHSH, CDR2 LQKENI. The CDR3 covers 14 residues. This CDR3 is CASPLVHLNTEAFF. For the CDR3, the DNA is TGTGCCAGCCCCTTAGTACACCTGAACACTGAAGCTTTCTTT.

The rearrangement links TRBV2 to TRBJ2-3; TRBD2 agrees at 11 bases. J was trimmed by 4 bases and V by 6 bases; bases with no gene match: 6. The CDR3 is 15 amino acids. Germline CDR1 is SNHLY and CDR2 is FYNNEI. The CDR3 loop reads CASSTSGGYPDTQYF. CDR3 nucleotides: TGTGCCAGCAGCACTAGCGGGGGTTACCCAGATACGCAGTATTTT.

The gene calls are TRBV27 and TRBJ2-2; 12 nucleotides line up with TRBD1. The CDR3 loop spans 17 amino acids. In germline, CDR1 is MNHEY, CDR2 SMNVEV (reference sequence). V shed 5 bases and J 5 bases; nucleotides not matched to a gene: 9. The CDR3 nucleotides read TGTGCCAGCAGTGCGGGACAGGGGGCTTTAGGTACCGGGGAGCTGTTTTTT. It translates to CASSAGQGALGTGELFF.

V and J are TRBV5-6 and TRBJ2-3; 9 bases match TRBD2. This CDR3 contains 14 residues. V was pared by 3 bases and J by 9 bases, with 8 bases of the junction left unmatched. Germline V gene sequence: CDR1 SGHDT, CDR2 YYEEEE. In DNA form, the CDR3 reads TGTGCCAGCAGCTATGGGACTAGCCCCGCGACGCAGTATTTT. Translation gives CASSYGTSPATQYF.